The rows below give T cell receptor beta chains drawn from one sample of a study of cytomegalovirus exposure and HLA in healthy donors. TCRdb keeps only in-frame clones here, not all; method: immunoSEQ multiplex PCR. This sample yields 70,000 to 100,000 clones, of which less than 80% are seen a single time; 6.5% to 7.5% belongs to the top ten. Material: PBMCs. These TCRs come from a woman between 45 and 60 years old in good health and CMV-seropositive. Each CDR3 is given with its conserved first and last residue. The D gene is left open where the match is weak. Only part of the rows carry a size: once, few, many, or a class if the clone is expanded.

clone size	D gene	V gene	J gene	CDR3 protein	CDR3 DNA
NA	TRBD2	TRBV2	TRBJ2-7	CASSDPTGGSTYERYF	TGTGCCAGCAGTGACCCTACCGGGGGGTCTACCTACGAGCGGTACTTC
few	NA	TRBV28	TRBJ1-1	CASSLAGGDDEAFF	TGTGCCAGCAGTTTAGCCGGAGGGGATGATGAAGCTTTCTTT
NA	NA	TRBV27	TRBJ2-7	CASSSGDYEQYF	TGTGCCAGCAGTTCAGGGGACTACGAGCAGTACTTC
NA	NA	TRBV14	TRBJ1-4	CASSYGTPNEKLFF	TGTGCCAGCAGCTACGGGACTCCTAATGAAAAACTGTTTTTT
few	NA	TRBV5-1	TRBJ1-1	CASSLASLGGNTEAFF	TGCGCCAGCAGCTTGGCTTCCCTTGGAGGAAACACTGAAGCTTTCTTT
once	NA	TRBV6-5	TRBJ1-3	CASSYLGVSGNTIYF	TGTGCCAGCAGTTACTTGGGAGTCTCTGGAAACACCATATATTTT
few	TRBD2	TRBV2	TRBJ2-7	CASLARGLETEQYF	TGTGCCAGCCTCGCCCGAGGACTAGAAACCGAGCAGTACTTC
NA	NA	TRBV6-5	TRBJ1-2	CASRGGAYRGYTF	TGTGCCAGCAGGGGGGGGGCATATAGGGGCTACACCTTC
few	TRBD1	TRBV4-1	TRBJ1-6	CASSQRDGTGISPLHF	TGCGCCAGCAGCCAAAGGGATGGGACAGGGATTTCACCCCTCCACTTT
NA	NA	TRBV28	TRBJ1-1	CASSPLGGGTEAFF	TGTGCCAGCAGTCCCTTGGGGGGGGGTACTGAAGCTTTCTTT
few	NA	TRBV6-5	TRBJ1-1	CASSYRSVRTEAFF	TGTGCCAGCAGTTACCGTTCGGTCCGAACTGAAGCTTTCTTT
NA	TRBD2	TRBV6-1	TRBJ2-1	CASSVVAGYEQFF	TGTGCCAGCAGTGTGGTAGCGGGCTATGAGCAGTTCTTC
NA	NA	TRBV30	TRBJ1-2	CAWSSLTVDYGYTF	TGTGCCTGGAGTAGCCTGACAGTCGACTATGGCTACACCTTC
NA	TRBD2	TRBV5-1	TRBJ2-1	CASSPHTVAGGRDEQFF	TGCGCCAGCAGCCCCCACACCGTAGCGGGGGGCAGGGATGAGCAGTTCTTC
once	TRBD1	TRBV4-1	TRBJ1-1	CASSPGQGGTEAFF	TGCGCCAGCAGCCCCGGACAGGGCGGTACTGAAGCTTTCTTT
NA	NA	TRBV5-5	TRBJ1-4	CASSLASGLNEKLFF	TGTGCCAGCAGCTTGGCCTCAGGGCTCAATGAAAAACTGTTTTTT
NA	NA	TRBV5-1	TRBJ2-1	CASSLGQNYNEQFF	TGCGCCAGCAGCTTAGGACAGAACTACAATGAGCAGTTCTTC
few	TRBD2	TRBV27	TRBJ2-7	CASRRTSGGAYEQYF	TGTGCCAGCAGGCGAACTAGCGGGGGGGCCTACGAGCAGTACTTC
once	NA	TRBV7-6	TRBJ1-5	CASSLYGNQPQHF	TGTGCCAGCAGCTTGTATGGCAATCAGCCCCAGCATTTT
NA	TRBD2	TRBV7-3	TRBJ2-1	CASSLDEIAAGFEQFF	TGTGCCAGCAGCTTAGACGAGATTGCAGCGGGGTTTGAGCAGTTCTTC
NA	NA	TRBV6-1	TRBJ1-5	CASSGLTGYGNQPQHF	TGTGCCAGCAGTGGCTTAACAGGGTACGGAAATCAGCCCCAGCATTTT
NA	NA	TRBV5-4	TRBJ1-5	CASSPWARGGQPQHF	TGTGCCAGCAGCCCCTGGGCCCGGGGGGGTCAGCCCCAGCATTTT
NA	TRBD1	TRBV19	TRBJ1-5	CASAGQNHQPQHF	TGTGCCAGTGCGGGACAGAACCATCAGCCCCAGCATTTT
NA	NA	TRBV10-3	TRBJ1-1	CAISSGQLNTEAFF	TGTGCCATCAGTTCCGGACAGCTGAACACTGAAGCTTTCTTT
NA	TRBD2	TRBV28	TRBJ2-5	CASSSGMEETQYF	TGTGCCAGCAGTAGCGGGATGGAAGAGACCCAGTACTTC
few	TRBD1	TRBV19	TRBJ2-3	CATLPGQGPTDTQYF	TGTGCCACATTGCCGGGACAGGGACCGACAGATACGCAGTATTTT
NA	TRBD1	TRBV2	TRBJ2-4	CASIGTGSAKNIQYF	TGTGCCAGCATTGGGACAGGATCAGCCAAAAACATTCAGTACTTC
few	NA	TRBV11-1	TRBJ2-3	CASSFLFPDTQYF	TGTGCCAGCAGCTTTCTATTCCCAGATACGCAGTATTTT
NA	TRBD1	TRBV6-5	TRBJ1-1	CASSAGQLNTEAFF	TGTGCCAGCAGCGCGGGACAGCTGAACACTGAAGCTTTCTTT
NA	NA	TRBV5-1	TRBJ2-2	CATQADTGELFF	TGCGCCACCCAGGCCGACACCGGGGAGCTGTTTTTT
few	TRBD1	TRBV7-3	TRBJ1-6	CASSWTGTSGNSPLHF	TGTGCCAGCAGCTGGACAGGGACCAGCGGTAATTCACCCCTCCACTTT
NA	TRBD1	TRBV6-1	TRBJ1-5	CASGQGQPQHF	TGTGCCAGCGGACAGGGTCAGCCCCAGCATTTT
NA	NA	TRBV5-6	TRBJ1-5	CASSLAGGDQPQHF	TGTGCCAGCAGCTTGGCTGGGGGCGATCAGCCCCAGCATTTT
NA	TRBD2	TRBV4-2	TRBJ2-1	CASSPPAGGSYNEQFF	TGTGCCAGCAGCCCACCGGCGGGGGGGTCCTACAATGAGCAGTTCTTC
few	NA	TRBV19	TRBJ1-1	CATAGLRWAEAFF	TGTGCCACCGCCGGACTACGTTGGGCTGAAGCTTTCTTT
NA	TRBD1	TRBV19	TRBJ1-2	CASTPGQRQWGYTF	TGTGCCAGTACCCCGGGACAGAGACAGTGGGGCTACACCTTC
NA	TRBD1	TRBV19	TRBJ2-3	CASSRDRASDTQYF	TGTGCCAGTAGCCGAGACAGGGCCTCAGATACGCAGTATTTT
NA	TRBD1	TRBV7-9	TRBJ1-1	CASSPGQMNTEAFF	TGTGCCAGCAGCCCGGGACAGATGAACACTGAAGCTTTCTTT
NA	TRBD1	TRBV6-1	TRBJ1-6	CASSEARGQPEVGNNSPLHF	TGTGCCAGCAGTGAAGCCCGGGGACAGCCCGAAGTGGGCAATAATTCACCCCTCCACTTT
NA	TRBD1	TRBV15	TRBJ1-1	CATSRTRGTGMNTEAFF	TGTGCCACCAGCAGAACCAGAGGGACAGGGATGAACACTGAAGCTTTCTTT
NA	NA	TRBV4-1	TRBJ1-2	CASSLTTSNYGYTF	TGCGCCAGCAGCCTAACCACAAGTAACTATGGCTACACCTTC
NA	NA	TRBV29-1	TRBJ2-7	CSVTPTGSSYEQYF	TGCAGCGTAACACCCACAGGGTCGTCCTACGAGCAGTACTTC